This is a list of T cell receptor beta chains from one sample in a study of blood T cell repertoires in COVID-19. Generated by immunoSEQ multiplex PCR, the TCRdb table keeps only in-frame clones and is missing some. The data show 70,000 to 85,000 clones, 70% to 90% seen once. The specimen sequenced was peripheral blood. All receptors come from a woman over 75 in a cohort sampled during active or convalescent COVID-19. Both conserved end residues are part of each CDR3. The D gene is left open where the match is weak. For some rows the clone size is stated as once, few or many, or as a class when expanded; others skip it.

clone_size	j_call	v_call	d_call	cdr3_aa	cdr3_nt
-	TRBJ1-1	TRBV10-3	-	CAISPGVMNTEAFF	TGTGCCATCAGCCCGGGGGTCATGAACACTGAAGCTTTCTTT
once	TRBJ2-5	TRBV2	TRBD1	CASRGTGQRETQYF	TGTGCCAGCAGAGGGACAGGGCAAAGAGAGACCCAGTACTTC
-	TRBJ2-4	TRBV21-1	-	CASSKGGQGRYIQYF	TGTGCCAGCAGCAAAGGGGGACAGGGGAGGTACATTCAGTACTTC
-	TRBJ1-6	TRBV27	-	CASSLADWVQVNSPLHF	TGTGCCAGCAGTTTAGCGGACTGGGTGCAGGTCAATTCACCCCTCCACTTT
-	TRBJ1-3	TRBV7-8	-	CASSRPTNTIYF	TGTGCCAGCAGCCGACCTACCAACACCATATATTTT
-	TRBJ2-3	TRBV5-1	-	CASSEALSTDTQYF	TGCGCCAGCAGCGAAGCCCTTAGCACAGATACGCAGTATTTT
-	TRBJ2-1	TRBV5-1	-	CASSLVPKRYNEQFF	TGCGCCAGCAGCTTGGTACCTAAACGATACAATGAGCAGTTCTTC
-	TRBJ2-3	TRBV27	TRBD1	CASSSDRAYTQYF	TGTGCCAGCAGTTCCGACAGGGCCTATACGCAGTATTTT
-	TRBJ2-3	TRBV4-1	TRBD2	CASSQGPAGDADTQYF	TGCGCCAGCAGCCAAGGGCCAGCGGGAGATGCAGATACGCAGTATTTT
-	TRBJ2-1	TRBV7-7	-	CASSLGGGNEQFF	TGTGCTAGCAGCTTAGGGGGGGGCAATGAGCAGTTCTTC
-	TRBJ2-2	TRBV25-1	TRBD2	CASSERGGGTGELFF	TGTGCCAGCAGTGAACGGGGGGGAGGCACCGGGGAGCTGTTTTTT
-	TRBJ2-3	TRBV11-2	TRBD2	CASSQSGGTDTQYF	TGTGCCAGCAGCCAGAGCGGGGGGACAGATACGCAGTATTTT
few	TRBJ2-2	TRBV10-3	TRBD2	CAISESSGTTGELFF	TGTGCCATCAGTGAGTCGAGCGGGACCACCGGGGAGCTGTTTTTT
-	TRBJ2-7	TRBV28	-	CASSPSNAGGLYEQYF	TGTGCCAGCAGTCCCAGTAATGCAGGGGGACTCTACGAGCAGTACTTC
-	TRBJ2-6	TRBV5-1	-	CASSLSVTGANVLTF	TGCGCCAGCAGCTTGTCGGTGACTGGGGCCAACGTCCTGACTTTC
once	TRBJ2-3	TRBV19	TRBD2	CASSHNGRAGTDTQYF	TGTGCCAGTAGTCACAACGGGAGGGCAGGAACAGATACGCAGTATTTT
-	TRBJ2-1	TRBV29-1	TRBD2	CSVLEGGTHNEQFF	TGCAGCGTTTTGGAGGGAGGGACCCACAATGAGCAGTTCTTC
-	TRBJ2-7	TRBV21-1	-	CASRHRDRLYEQYF	TGTGCCAGCAGGCACCGGGACAGGCTCTACGAGCAGTACTTC
-	TRBJ1-1	TRBV7-8	TRBD1	CASSLVGTGRWSTEAFF	TGTGCCAGCAGCTTAGTGGGGACAGGGCGATGGAGCACTGAAGCTTTCTTT
-	TRBJ1-5	TRBV28	TRBD1	CASSSPDRGRQPQHF	TGTGCCAGCAGTTCCCCAGACAGGGGGCGTCAGCCCCAGCATTTT
-	TRBJ2-5	TRBV5-4	TRBD1	CASSLDRGRKTQYF	TGTGCCAGCAGCTTGGACAGGGGGCGCAAGACCCAGTACTTC
-	TRBJ1-6	TRBV5-1	TRBD1	CASSLYDRGRNSPLHF	TGCGCCAGCAGCTTGTACGACAGGGGGAGAAATTCACCCCTCCACTTT
-	TRBJ1-2	TRBV12-3/TRBV12-4	-	CASSWATLGGYTF	TGTGCCAGCAGTTGGGCCACATTGGGTGGCTACACCTTC